Listed below are T cell receptor beta chains from one sample, sequenced in a study of cytomegalovirus exposure and HLA in healthy donors. The repertoire was sequenced with immunoSEQ multiplex PCR; TCRdb's copy has only in-frame clones and lacks some. This table holds 250,000 to 350,000 clones, roughly 88% found once. Sequenced material: PBMCs. Receptors originate from a man aged 40-49 years in good health and CMV-seropositive. The CDR3 runs from the conserved cysteine through the conserved F or W. A D gene is named only where the DNA matches it firmly. Expanded clones are given a class, and other clones once, few, many or no size at all.

-	TRBV2	TRBJ2-7	TRBD2	CASGLAGGGSYEQYF	TGTGCCAGCGGACTAGCGGGAGGGGGTTCCTACGAGCAGTACTTC
-	TRBV6-5	TRBJ2-7	TRBD2	CASRFTSGSSYEQYF	TGTGCCAGCAGATTCACTAGCGGAAGCTCCTACGAGCAGTACTTC
-	TRBV11-3	TRBJ2-3	-	CASSFQGPSTDTQYF	TGTGCCAGCAGCTTTCAGGGTCCGAGCACAGATACGCAGTATTTT
-	TRBV4-1	TRBJ1-5	-	CASSQFRDLGNQPQHF	TGCGCCAGCAGCCAATTCAGGGATCTAGGCAATCAGCCCCAGCATTTT
-	TRBV27	TRBJ2-3	-	CASSLSHPTYGPAQTDTQYF	TGTGCCAGCAGTTTATCCCACCCGACCTATGGGCCGGCTCAGACAGATACGCAGTATTTT
-	TRBV28	TRBJ1-1	-	CASSSHPLLGLDTEAFF	TGTGCCAGCAGTTCCCATCCTTTACTGGGGCTGGACACTGAAGCTTTCTTT
-	TRBV7-9	TRBJ2-5	TRBD2	CSSSITRRLAGAETQYF	TGTTCCAGCAGCATAACACGTCGACTAGCGGGAGCTGAGACCCAGTACTTC
-	TRBV5-1	TRBJ2-7	-	CASSLAPFSDEQYF	TGCGCCAGCAGCTTGGCCCCTTTTAGCGACGAGCAGTACTTC
-	TRBV13	TRBJ2-2	-	CASSPGQSNTGELFF	TGTGCCAGCAGTCCCGGACAGAGCAACACCGGGGAGCTGTTTTTT
-	TRBV9	TRBJ2-5	-	CASSVGTKYQETQYF	TGTGCCAGCAGCGTTGGGACAAAGTACCAAGAGACCCAGTACTTC
few	TRBV27	TRBJ1-5	TRBD1	CASSLSTGGNQPQHF	TGTGCCAGCAGTTTATCCACAGGGGGAAATCAGCCCCAGCATTTT